The 10 T cell receptor beta chains given below trace back to one sample, sequenced in a study of early T cells in non-severe SARS-CoV-2 infection. TCRdb reprocessed the 5' RACE reads via MiXCR and lists one record per CDR3 protein. The table includes some 25,000 distinct CDR3 sequences, 4.5% to 7% detected once. Material: whole blood. The receptors shown here come from an adult who was a healthcare worker with PCR-confirmed SARS-CoV-2 infection or an uninfected control (not recorded which).

This clonotype was recorded at least ten times. The chain is built from TRBV20-1 and TRBJ2-7, with D possibly matching TRBD1 (6 bases). CDR3 length: 14 residues. V was pared by 5 bases and J by 3 bases, with 17 bases between. Germline V lookup: CDR1 DFQATT, CDR2 SNEGSKA (reference sequence). Here the CDR3 DNA reads TGCAGTGCTTCTAAACAGGGCATCGACTACGAGCAGTACTTC. Amino acid sequence: CSASKQGIDYEQYF.

This sequence joins TRBV11-2 and TRBJ2-2, with 7 positions matching TRBD1. V lost 3 bases, J lost 4 bases, and 5 bases stayed unmatched. CDR1 is SGHAT, CDR2 FQNNGV, per germline. The CDR3 has 15 amino acids. The CDR3, as DNA: TGTGCCAGCAGCTTCGTGGGACAGCCCACCGGGGAGCTGTTTTTT. Translation: CASSFVGQPTGELFF.

This clonotype was detected ten times or more. The rearrangement links TRBV11-2 to TRBJ2-7; either TRBD1 or TRBD2 may fit D (6 bases each). Germline values: CDR1 SGHAT, CDR2 FQNNGV. This CDR3 contains 15 residues. V was clipped by 6 bases and J by 6 bases, with 21 bases between them. The chain's CDR3 is CASSQWGALNREQYF. The CDR3 region has the DNA TGTGCCAGCAGTCAATGGGGGGCCCTCAACCGCGAGCAGTACTTC.

This clonotype was counted many times. The rearrangement links TRBV28 to TRBJ2-7; D is tentatively TRBD1 or TRBD2 (5 bases each). The length of the CDR3 is 14 residues. V was pared by 7 bases and J by 6 bases, with 19 bases between. Germline V CDR1 and CDR2: MDHEN, SYDVKM. As DNA, the CDR3 is TGTGCCAGCACCAGGGAGCCTAACTTATCCGAGCAGTACTTC. Encoded protein: CASTREPNLSEQYF.

This clonotype was observed once. The chain uses TRBV6-1 and TRBJ2-4; D uncertain. The CDR3 sequence is 12 residues long. CDR1 and CDR2 (germline): MNHNS, SASEGT. Trimming took off 0 bases at V and 8 bases at J, with 5 bases between the two ends. CDR3 coding DNA: TGTGCCAGCAGTGAAGCTGGGGACATTCAGTACTTC. Translated: CASSEAGDIQYF.

This clonotype was seen ten or more times. J is TRBJ2-1 and V is TRBV4-2, with TRBD2 matching 10 bases. Germline V gene data show CDR1 as LGHNA and CDR2 as YNFKEQ. CDR3 length: 16 residues. V dropped 0 bases and J dropped 9; count of bases not matched to a gene: 8. This chain's CDR3 is CASSQEGTSASGEQFF. In DNA form, the CDR3 reads TGTGCCAGCAGCCAAGAGGGGACTAGCGCATCAGGTGAGCAGTTCTTC.

In its sample, this clonotype was seen a few times. The rearrangement links TRBV13 to TRBJ2-3; D call uncertain. This CDR3 spans 15 amino acids. V lost 5 bases and J lost 1, with 13 bases in between. Germline assignment: CDR1 PRHDT and CDR2 FYEKMQ (reference sequence). CDR3: CASSVPTKGTDTQYF. In DNA form, the CDR3 reads TGTGCCAGCAGCGTACCCACCAAGGGCACAGATACGCAGTATTTT.

The chain carries TRBV5-1 and TRBJ1-1; 7 positions agree with TRBD1. V lost 7 bases to trimming and J lost 3 bases; unmatched junction nucleotides: 0. The CDR3 is 11 residues long. Germline V lookup: CDR1 SGHRS, CDR2 YFSETQ. The CDR3 DNA sequence: TGCGCCAGCCAGGGGGACACTGAAGCTTTCTTT. It codes for CASQGDTEAFF. Full variable domain (missing parts from reference TRBV5-1 and TRBJ1-1): KAGVTQTPRYLIKTRGQQVTLSCSPISGHRSVSWYQQTPGQGLQFLFEYFSETQRNKGNFPGRFSGRQFSNSRSEMNVSTLELGDSALYLCASQGDTEAFFGQGTRLTVV.

This clonotype was observed many times. V usage is TRBV24-1 and J usage is TRBJ2-1, with unresolved D. This CDR3 comprises 14 residues. V lost 4 bases and J 6 bases, leaving 12 bases between the germline ends. Looked up from germline, CDR1 is KGHDR and CDR2 is SFDVKD. The CDR3 DNA reads as TGTGCCACCAGTGACCCGCCGGCGCGCAATGAGCAGTTCTTC. Its protein product is CATSDPPARNEQFF.

J is TRBJ1-6 and V is TRBV19; D gene uncertain. From germline, CDR1 is LNHDA and CDR2 SQIVND (reference sequence). The CDR3 extends over 13 amino acids. V lost 5 bases and J 9 bases, leaving 11 bases between the germline ends. The CDR3 nucleotides read TGTGCCAGTAGTCGCGAAGGGTCTTCACCCCTCCACTTT. Its protein product is CASSREGSSPLHF.